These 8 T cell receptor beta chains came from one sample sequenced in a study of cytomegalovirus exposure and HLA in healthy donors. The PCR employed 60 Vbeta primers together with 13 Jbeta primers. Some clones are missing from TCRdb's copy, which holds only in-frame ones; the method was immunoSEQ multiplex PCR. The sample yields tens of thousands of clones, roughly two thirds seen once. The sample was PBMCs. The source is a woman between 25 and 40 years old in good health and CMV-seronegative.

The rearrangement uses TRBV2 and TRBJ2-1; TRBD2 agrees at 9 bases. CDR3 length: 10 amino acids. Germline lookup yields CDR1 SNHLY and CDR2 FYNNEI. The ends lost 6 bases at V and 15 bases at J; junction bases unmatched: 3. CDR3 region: CASSRLAVFF. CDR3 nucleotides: TGTGCCAGCAGCCGACTAGCGGTGTTCTTC.

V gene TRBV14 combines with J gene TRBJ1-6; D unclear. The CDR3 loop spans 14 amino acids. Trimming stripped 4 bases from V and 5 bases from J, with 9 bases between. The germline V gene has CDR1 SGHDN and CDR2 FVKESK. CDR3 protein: CASSPRFNNSPLHF. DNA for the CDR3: TGTGCCAGCAGCCCGCGGTTTAATAATTCACCCCTCCACTTT.

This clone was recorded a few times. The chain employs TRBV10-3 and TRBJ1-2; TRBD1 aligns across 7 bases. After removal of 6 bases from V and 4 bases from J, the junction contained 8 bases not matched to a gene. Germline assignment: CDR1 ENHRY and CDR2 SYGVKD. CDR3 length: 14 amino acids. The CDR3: CAIRPGQSGYGYTF. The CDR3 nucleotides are TGTGCCATCAGACCGGGACAGTCGGGCTATGGCTACACCTTC.

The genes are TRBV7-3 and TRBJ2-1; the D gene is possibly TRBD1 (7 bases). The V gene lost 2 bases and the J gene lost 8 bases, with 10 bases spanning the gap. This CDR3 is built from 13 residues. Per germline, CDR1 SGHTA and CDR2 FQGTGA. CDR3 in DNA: TGTGCCAGCAGCTTACAGGGGGGCGATGAGCAGTTCTTC. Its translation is CASSLQGGDEQFF. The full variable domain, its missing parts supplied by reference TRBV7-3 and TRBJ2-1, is GAGVSQTPSNKVTEKGKYVELRCDPISGHTALYWYRQSLGQGPEFLIYFQGTGAADDSGLPNDRFFAVRPEGSVSTLKIQRTERGDSAVYLCASSLQGGDEQFFGPGTRLTVL.

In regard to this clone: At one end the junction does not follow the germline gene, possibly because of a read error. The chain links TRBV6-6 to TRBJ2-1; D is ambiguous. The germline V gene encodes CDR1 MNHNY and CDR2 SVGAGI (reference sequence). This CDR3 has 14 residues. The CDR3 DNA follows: TGCACCCTGGCGGCGGCAAGCTCCTACAATGAGCAGTTCTTC. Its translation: CTLAAASSYNEQFF.

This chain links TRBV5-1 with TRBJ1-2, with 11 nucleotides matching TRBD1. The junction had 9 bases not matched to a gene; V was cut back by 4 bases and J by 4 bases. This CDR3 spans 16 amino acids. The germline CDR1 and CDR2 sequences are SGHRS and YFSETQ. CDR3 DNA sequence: TGCGCCAGCAGCCCATGGCGGACAGGGGGCGGCTATGGCTACACCTTC. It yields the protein CASSPWRTGGGYGYTF. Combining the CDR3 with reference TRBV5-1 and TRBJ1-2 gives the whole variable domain KAGVTQTPRYLIKTRGQQVTLSCSPISGHRSVSWYQQTPGQGLQFLFEYFSETQRNKGNFPGRFSGRQFSNSRSEMNVSTLELGDSALYLCASSPWRTGGGYGYTFGSGTRLTVV.

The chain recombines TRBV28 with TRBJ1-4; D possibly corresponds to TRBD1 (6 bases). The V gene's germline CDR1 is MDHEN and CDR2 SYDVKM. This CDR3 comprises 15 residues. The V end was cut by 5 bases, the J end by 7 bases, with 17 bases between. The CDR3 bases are TGTGCCAGCAGTGCCCCGACAGGAGCCTTTGAAAAACTGTTTTTT. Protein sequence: CASSAPTGAFEKLFF.

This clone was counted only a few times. CDR3 region: CASSPTGAVVDTQYF. The CDR3 DNA sequence: TGTGCCAGCAGCCCCACAGGGGCGGTCGTCGATACGCAGTATTTT. The rearrangement uses TRBV6-1 and TRBJ2-3, with 7 bases matching TRBD1. The CDR3 sequence is 15 residues long. Trimming took 6 bases from V and 6 from J; bases not matched to a gene: 12. From germline, CDR1 is MNHNS and CDR2 SASEGT.